A selection of T cell receptor beta chains follows, all from one sample in a study of early T cells in non-severe SARS-CoV-2 infection. TCRdb processed the 5' RACE reads anew with MiXCR; each CDR3 protein has one entry. In the table there are approximately 28,000 distinct CDR3 sequences, around 6% of which are singletons. Here the sequenced sample was whole blood, taken at baseline. The receptor set was obtained from an adult who was a healthcare worker with PCR-confirmed SARS-CoV-2 infection or an uninfected control (not recorded which). CDR3s include the opening cysteine and the closing phenylalanine or tryptophan. D genes are given only for firm matches. Not every row has a clone size; where given, it reads once, few, many or a size class.

d_call	cdr3_length	v_call	clone_size	j_call	cdr3_nt	cdr3_aa
.	14	TRBV10-3	.	TRBJ2-3	TGTGCCATCTCGCCGGGGCCAAGCACAGATACGCAGTATTTT	CAISPGPSTDTQYF
TRBD2	18	TRBV7-6	.	TRBJ2-2	TGTGCCAGCAGCTTAGAGGCTCAGCGGGGGACGAACACCGGGGAGCTGTTTTTT	CASSLEAQRGTNTGELFF
.	14	TRBV7-8	.	TRBJ2-5	TGTGCCAGCAGCAGCCCGGGGGGCGCAGAGACCCAGTACTTC	CASSSPGGAETQYF
TRBD2	17	TRBV27	few	TRBJ2-7	TGTGCCAGCAGTTCCGACCTCCTAGCGGGGGTCCCCTACGAGCAGTACTTC	CASSSDLLAGVPYEQYF
TRBD2	17	TRBV5-1	many	TRBJ2-4	TGCGCCAGCAGCCCCGGGACTAGCGGGGGCCTGAAAAACATTCAGTACTTC	CASSPGTSGGLKNIQYF
TRBD1	13	TRBV10-3	many	TRBJ1-2	TGTGCCATCAGTGAAGGGACAGGGTCTGGCTACACCTTC	CAISEGTGSGYTF
TRBD2	18	TRBV13	many	TRBJ2-1	TGTGCCAGCAGCTTGCCCCAGGGACTAGCGGGAGCCTACAATGAGCAGTTCTTC	CASSLPQGLAGAYNEQFF
.	13	TRBV14	few	TRBJ2-5	TGTGCCAGCAGCCAAGTTGGGAGAGAGACCCAGTACTTC	CASSQVGRETQYF
.	12	TRBV12-3/TRBV12-4	many	TRBJ1-1	TGTGCCAGCAGTCGACGGAACACTGAAGCTTTCTTT	CASSRRNTEAFF
.	12	TRBV6-2/TRBV6-3	.	TRBJ1-2	TGTGCCAGCAGTTACACCACGTACGGCTACACCTTC	CASSYTTYGYTF
TRBD1	15	TRBV19	many	TRBJ2-5	TGTGCCAGTAGTCCCACCCGACAGGGTGGTTTAACCCAGTACTTC	CASSPTRQGGLTQYF
.	14	TRBV6-6	many	TRBJ2-7	TGTGCCAGCAGTAAATGGACAGAAGACTACGAGCAGTACTTC	CASSKWTEDYEQYF
.	11	TRBV20-1	many	TRBJ2-7	TGCAGTGCCTCCCGAAGGGGCGAGCAGTACTTC	CSASRRGEQYF
TRBD1	15	TRBV6-2/TRBV6-3	.	TRBJ2-3	TGTGCCAGCAGTTACAGGGGGACAGAATTTGATACGCAGTATTTT	CASSYRGTEFDTQYF
.	16	TRBV18	many	TRBJ2-3	TGTGCCAGCTCACCATCCCCTGACGGATTCACAGATACGCAGTATTTT	CASSPSPDGFTDTQYF
.	13	TRBV6-5	many	TRBJ2-1	TGTGCCAGCAGTTTCAGGGGAAGCAATGAGCAGTTCTTC	CASSFRGSNEQFF
.	13	TRBV10-3	medium-sized	TRBJ1-1	TGTGCCATCAGTGAGGGGCGAGGCCTTGAAGCTTTCTTT	CAISEGRGLEAFF
.	13	TRBV20-1	many	TRBJ2-1	TGCAGTGCAATTCGGTGGGAGGCTTCTGAGCAGTTCTTC	CSAIRWEASEQFF
.	13	TRBV3-1	many	TRBJ2-2	TGTGCCAGCAGCTCGAGACAGGTTGGGGAGCTGTTTTTT	CASSSRQVGELFF
TRBD1	13	TRBV12-3/TRBV12-4	many	TRBJ1-1	TGTGCCAGCAGTTCTTCAGGGGGCGGGAGGGCTTTCTTT	CASSSSGGGRAFF
TRBD2	13	TRBV20-1	few	TRBJ2-1	TGCAGTGCTAGACTAGCGGGGGGGAATGAGCAGTTCTTC	CSARLAGGNEQFF
.	16	TRBV27	few	TRBJ2-1	TGTGCCAGCAGTTTACTGCGGGCCAGCTCCTACAATGAGCAGTTCTTC	CASSLLRASSYNEQFF
.	13	TRBV7-2	many	TRBJ1-2	TGTGCCAGCAGCTTAGTGAGGACAGAAGGCTACACCTTC	CASSLVRTEGYTF
.	13	TRBV12-3/TRBV12-4	many	TRBJ1-1	TGTGCCAGCACTTGGGGGGGAGGGACTGAAGCTTTCTTT	CASTWGGGTEAFF
.	13	TRBV5-6	few	TRBJ2-4	TGTGCCAGCAGCCAAGGACAGGCGGGGATAAGGTACTTC	CASSQGQAGIRYF
TRBD2	16	TRBV12-5	many	TRBJ2-1	TGTGCTAGTGGCCGACTAGCGGGAGAGTTGTACAATGAGCAGTTCTTC	CASGRLAGELYNEQFF
.	16	TRBV19	many	TRBJ2-1	TGTGCCAGTAGTATAGAGGGCGAGAGCTCCTACAATGAGCAGTTCTTC	CASSIEGESSYNEQFF
.	14	TRBV6-6	many	TRBJ2-7	TGTGCCAGCAGTCGTCCTAGCGCCTCCTACGAGCAGTACTTC	CASSRPSASYEQYF
TRBD2	18	TRBV30	.	TRBJ2-1	TGTGCCTGGACCATAAAACCGGGACTAGCGGTATCCTACAATGAGCAGTTCTTC	CAWTIKPGLAVSYNEQFF
.	17	TRBV19	many	TRBJ1-2	TGTGCCAGTACCTCACCCCCGGCAGGCATCGCCCTAAGTGGCTACACCTTC	CASTSPPAGIALSGYTF
TRBD2	17	TRBV24-1	.	TRBJ2-3	TGTGCCACCAGTTCAGTCAGAGCAGCGGGAGGAGGAGATACGCAGTATTTT	CATSSVRAAGGGDTQYF
TRBD1	15	TRBV7-9	.	TRBJ2-7	TGTGCCAGCAGCTTAGCTCCAGGGGGCGCCTACGAGCAGTACTTC	CASSLAPGGAYEQYF
.	14	TRBV19	many	TRBJ1-4	TGTGCCACGTCGGTACAGGCCTCAAATGAAAAACTGTTTTTT	CATSVQASNEKLFF
TRBD1	14	TRBV10-3	many	TRBJ1-1	TGTGCCATCAGTGCGACAGGGGGCAAGACTGAAGCTTTCTTT	CAISATGGKTEAFF
.	13	TRBV19	few	TRBJ2-1	TGTGCCAGTAGTGTGCTCAGGGGTAATGAGCAGTTCTTC	CASSVLRGNEQFF
.	16	TRBV3-1	many	TRBJ2-2	TGTGCCAGCAGCCAAGACCGACGGGTGAACACCGGGGAGCTGTTTTTT	CASSQDRRVNTGELFF
.	14	TRBV12-3/TRBV12-4	few	TRBJ2-1	TGTGCCAGCAGTTTGACCTCCCATCGGGGTGAGCAGTTCTTC	CASSLTSHRGEQFF
.	15	TRBV6-1	few	TRBJ2-3	TGTGCCAGCAGTGTCAGGGGAGGGGGCACAGATACGCAGTATTTT	CASSVRGGGTDTQYF
.	14	TRBV6-1	many	TRBJ1-5	TGTGCCAGCAGTGCGGGACCGAGCAATCAGCCCCAGCATTTT	CASSAGPSNQPQHF
.	13	TRBV6-2/TRBV6-3	.	TRBJ2-5	TGTGCCAGCAGTCGCCAGGGTGTAGAGACCCAGTACTTC	CASSRQGVETQYF
.	15	TRBV7-3	many	TRBJ1-2	TGTGCCAGCAGCAAGGACAACGGACGGAACTATGGCTACACCTTC	CASSKDNGRNYGYTF
.	15	TRBV11-2	.	TRBJ1-2	TGTGCCAGCAGCTTAGAGTCGACAGCCAGCTATGGCTACACCTTC	CASSLESTASYGYTF
TRBD2	20	TRBV11-2	few	TRBJ2-1	TGTGCCAGCAGCTTAGGAGGTCTAGCGGGATTTTCCAGCTCCTACAATGAGCAGTTCTTC	CASSLGGLAGFSSSYNEQFF
TRBD1	15	TRBV6-6	few	TRBJ1-3	TGTGCCAGCAGACTACAGGGGACAGGGGGAAACACCATATATTTT	CASRLQGTGGNTIYF
.	12	TRBV11-2	few	TRBJ2-1	TGTGCCAGCAGCCCCCGTTACAATGAGCAGTTCTTC	CASSPRYNEQFF
.	14	TRBV11-2	many	TRBJ2-1	TGTGCCAGCAGCTTTACAGCCTCCTACAATGAGCAGTTCTTC	CASSFTASYNEQFF
.	15	TRBV20-1	many	TRBJ1-3	TGCAGTGCTAGAGATCATGGTGGAATTGGAAACACCATATATTTT	CSARDHGGIGNTIYF
TRBD1	17	TRBV4-1	.	TRBJ1-6	TGCGCCAGCAGCCACCCGCGGACAGGGGTGAATAATTCACCCCTCCACTTT	CASSHPRTGVNNSPLHF
TRBD1	16	TRBV30	many	TRBJ1-2	TGTGCCTGGAAAAAAAATCCTCCGGGACAGTTCTATGGCTACACCTTC	CAWKKNPPGQFYGYTF
.	13	TRBV4-2	many	TRBJ2-7	TGTGCCAGCAGCCAGGGGACTTTTTACGAGCAGTACTTC	CASSQGTFYEQYF
.	13	TRBV14	medium-sized	TRBJ1-2	TGTGCCAGCAGCCCTACCCCCAACTCGCTAGGTACCTTC	CASSPTPNSLGTF
TRBD2	15	TRBV9	.	TRBJ2-5	TGTGCCAGCAGCGCCGCCGGGACTAGTAGAGAGACCCAGTACTTC	CASSAAGTSRETQYF
.	17	TRBV27	many	TRBJ1-5	TGTGCCAGCAGTTTATCTGCTGGGGACGGAAGCAATCAGCCCCAGCATTTT	CASSLSAGDGSNQPQHF
.	15	TRBV4-3	many	TRBJ1-6	TGCGCCAGCAGCCAAGGTCCAGGGCATAATTCACCCCTCCACTTT	CASSQGPGHNSPLHF